Each of the 24 T cell receptor beta chains below was sequenced from the same sample in a study of T-cell memory formation after mild COVID-19. TCRdb re-derived calls from the 5' RACE reads in MiXCR, one entry per CDR3 protein. The data show 85,000 to 130,000 distinct CDR3 sequences, with about an eighth seen just once and approximately 30% held by the top ten. Sequencing was performed on PBMCs or a T cell subset sorted from them (not recorded which). The receptors shown here come from an adult woman who had mild COVID-19 (a few samples of this study predate the infection). Cell type and time point are not known.

A note on this clonotype: A junction end diverges from the germline sequence, so it may reflect a read error. The gene calls are TRBV2 and TRBJ1-4; 9 bases are shared with TRBD1. The CDR3 runs to 14 residues. Germline lookup yields CDR1 SNHLY and CDR2 FYNNEI. The CDR3 sequence: CASSEGFGGQGELF. CDR3 DNA sequence: TGTGCCAGCAGTGAAGGCTTTGGGGGACAGGGCGAGCTTTTT.

This clonotype was detected only a few times. This sequence joins TRBV24-1 and TRBJ2-7; maybe TRBD2 (5 bases). Trimming took 3 bases from V and 5 from J, leaving 10 bases between them. CDR1 and CDR2 (germline): KGHDR, SFDVKD. CDR3 length: 13 amino acids. The DNA for the CDR3 is TGTGCCACCAGTGATCGACTAAAGGACGAGCAGTACTTC. Its protein product is CATSDRLKDEQYF.

The table lists this clonotype with many counts. J is TRBJ2-1 and V is TRBV7-6; no definite D call. The CDR3 runs to 16 residues. The V end was cut by 0 bases, the J end by 2 bases, with 11 bases between. Germline CDR1 reads SGHVS; CDR2 reads FNYEAQ. CDR3 nucleotides: TGTGCCAGCAGCTTAGCGCGAAGCAGCCCCTACAATGAGCAGTTCTTC. This translates into CASSLARSSPYNEQFF.

This clonotype has a handful of counts. The CDR3 is CASSHTGLAGGPGTDTQYF. DNA for the CDR3: TGCGCCAGCAGCCACACGGGACTAGCGGGAGGGCCGGGCACAGATACGCAGTATTTT. The chain has TRBV4-3 and TRBJ2-3, with TRBD2 matching 16 bases. This CDR3 contains 19 residues. Trimming at V came to 3 bases and at J to 1 base, leaving 7 bases not matched to a gene. Germline V lookup: CDR1 LGHNA, CDR2 YSLEER.

V and J are TRBV29-1 and TRBJ2-3; 8 bases map to TRBD2. CDR1 is SQVTM, CDR2 ANQGSEA, per germline. This CDR3 has 14 residues. The trim removed 6 bases at V and 4 bases at J, leaving 9 bases unmatched. CDR3: CSVPGTRGSDTQYF. CDR3 nucleotide sequence: TGCAGCGTGCCCGGGACTAGAGGATCAGATACGCAGTATTTT.

This clonotype came up a few times. V usage is TRBV20-1 and J usage is TRBJ2-1, with 7 positions matching TRBD2. Germline V gene sequence: CDR1 DFQATT, CDR2 SNEGSKA (reference sequence). The CDR3 runs to 18 residues. V dropped 5 bases and J dropped 10; count of bases not matched to a gene: 26. CDR3 nucleotides: TGCAGTGCTTCCAAATATCCCGAGACCCCCTCAGCGGGGCGCGAGCAGTTCTTC. Its protein is CSASKYPETPSAGREQFF.

The chain couples TRBV12-3 or TRBV12-4 to TRBJ2-4; no reliable D call. The V end was cut by 6 bases, the J end by 0 bases, with 6 bases between. This CDR3 comprises 13 residues. CDR3 sequence reads: CASRGLAKNIQYF. The CDR3, as DNA: TGTGCCAGCAGGGGGTTAGCCAAAAACATTCAGTACTTC.

This clonotype was observed a few times. V usage is TRBV3-1 and J usage is TRBJ1-2; D remains ambiguous. Trimming cost V 9 bases and J 4 bases, with 36 bases left between them. In germline, CDR1 is LGHDT, CDR2 YNNKEL (reference sequence). The CDR3 sequence is 20 residues long. The CDR3 nucleotides are TGTGCCAGTACGGAAGGTCTACCCCAGGTTCTTCCCGCTGCCTTCTATGGCTACACCTTC. Protein sequence: CASTEGLPQVLPAAFYGYTF.

This rearrangement joins TRBV6-2 or TRBV6-3 to TRBJ2-7; 10 bases fit TRBD2. Germline V lookup: CDR1 MNHEY, CDR2 SVGEGT. This CDR3 has 15 amino acids. J was trimmed by 6 bases and V by 2 bases; bases with no gene match: 7. CDR3 protein: CASSYSGGEAGEQYF. CDR3 DNA sequence: TGTGCCAGCAGTTACAGCGGGGGGGAAGCTGGCGAGCAGTACTTC.

This clonotype was seen only a few times. The chain has TRBV20-1 and TRBJ2-4, with 8 bases that match TRBD1. The CDR3 loop spans 12 amino acids. Germline V gene data show CDR1 as DFQATT and CDR2 as SNEGSKA (reference sequence). V shed 7 bases and J 6 bases; nucleotides not matched to a gene: 5. This CDR3 is CSGRDRLNIQYF. CDR3 in DNA: TGCAGTGGTCGGGACAGGTTAAACATTCAGTACTTC.

The chain employs TRBV7-6 and TRBJ2-1, with TRBD1 identical over 7 bases. V lost 5 bases and J lost 1; bases outside the gene matches: 14. The germline V gene has CDR1 SGHVS and CDR2 FNYEAQ. The length of the CDR3 is 18 residues. This CDR3 is CASSHLTGMTLSYNEQFF. The DNA of the CDR3 is TGTGCCAGCAGCCACTTGACAGGGATGACACTGTCCTACAATGAGCAGTTCTTC. Supplemented by reference TRBV7-6 and TRBJ2-1, the full variable domain reads GAGVSQSPRYKVTKRGQDVALRCDPISGHVSLYWYRQALGQGPEFLTYFNYEAQQDKSGLPNDRFSAERPEGSISTLTIQRTEQRDSAMYRCASSHLTGMTLSYNEQFFGPGTRLTVL.

The genes are TRBV18 and TRBJ2-1; D tentatively fits TRBD1 or TRBD2 (6 bases each). Trimming stripped 6 bases from V and 3 bases from J, with 12 bases between. Germline values: CDR1 KGHSH, CDR2 LQKENI. This CDR3 has 14 residues. The CDR3 nucleotides are TGTGCCAGCTCCTACAGGGAGGACTACAATGAGCAGTTCTTC. Its protein product is CASSYREDYNEQFF.

This chain joins TRBV7-6 and TRBJ1-2; D may be TRBD1 (5 bases). Germline CDR1 is SGHVS and CDR2 is FNYEAQ. With 1 base removed from V and 6 bases from J, the gap between germline ends came to 9 bases. The CDR3 loop spans 13 amino acids. The CDR3 nucleotides read TGTGCCAGCAGCTTAGGAACAGGCAATGGCTACACCTTC. This gives the protein CASSLGTGNGYTF. The whole variable domain, filled in from reference TRBV7-6 and TRBJ1-2, reads GAGVSQSPRYKVTKRGQDVALRCDPISGHVSLYWYRQALGQGPEFLTYFNYEAQQDKSGLPNDRFSAERPEGSISTLTIQRTEQRDSAMYRCASSLGTGNGYTFGSGTRLTVV.

The CDR3 protein is CAWSGAGSGEQYF. The CDR3 DNA sequence: TGTGCCTGGAGTGGGGCAGGATCAGGCGAGCAGTACTTC. The chain employs TRBV30 and TRBJ2-7; D ambiguous. CDR1 is GTSNPN, CDR2 SVGIG, per germline (reference sequence). This CDR3 is 13 amino acids long. The V gene lost 1 base and the J gene lost 6 bases, with 13 bases spanning the gap.

This clonotype has a handful of counts. As DNA, the CDR3 is TGCGCCAGCAGCCAAGATTGGACAGATAGCAATCAGCCCCAGCATTTT. This sequence encodes CASSQDWTDSNQPQHF. This sequence joins TRBV4-3 and TRBJ1-5; D may be TRBD1 (6 bases). Germline CDR1 LGHNA, CDR2 YSLEER. The length of the CDR3 is 16 residues. Trimming took off 0 bases at V and 0 bases at J, with 9 bases between the two ends.

The CDR3 nucleotides read TGTGCCAGCAGCTTAGTTGGGGCGGAAGGATACGAGCAGTACTTC. Protein sequence: CASSLVGAEGYEQYF. The chain joins TRBV7-9 to TRBJ2-7; D may be TRBD1 (5 bases). CDR1 and CDR2 from the germline V gene are SEHNR and FQNEAQ (reference sequence). CDR3 length: 15 amino acids. The germline V and J ends were trimmed by 1 base and 4 bases, with 14 bases remaining between them.

The chain combines TRBV9 with TRBJ2-1; maybe TRBD1 (6 bases). There are 14 residues in the CDR3. V gave up 3 bases and J gave up 8 bases, with 15 bases separating them. In germline, CDR1 is SGDLS, CDR2 YYNGEE. The CDR3 loop reads CASSEGEPRDEQFF. CDR3 bases: TGTGCCAGCAGCGAGGGGGAACCGAGGGATGAGCAGTTCTTC.

This clonotype was seen a few times. CDR3 sequence: CASGLVLGEQYF. The CDR3 nucleotides read TGTGCTAGTGGTTTGGTACTGGGGGAGCAGTACTTC. J is TRBJ2-7 and V is TRBV12-5; D call uncertain. CDR1 is LGHNT and CDR2 is FRNRAP in the germline V gene. The CDR3 runs to 12 residues. The ends were cut back, 0 bases at V and 7 bases at J, with 7 bases in the middle.

Note on this clonotype: At one end the junction does not follow the germline gene, possibly because of a read error. The genes are TRBV7-9 and TRBJ2-4, with D unclear. This CDR3 comprises 15 residues. Germline V gene lookup returns CDR1 SEHNR and CDR2 FQNEAQ (reference sequence). CDR3 protein: CASRLATEAKNIQYF. The DNA for the CDR3 is TGTGCCAGCAGATTAGCCACTGAAGCCAAAAACATTCAGTACTTC. The complete variable domain, with remaining parts taken from reference TRBV7-9 and TRBJ2-4, reads DTGVSQNPRHKITKRGQNVTFRCDPISEHNRLYWYRQTLGQGPEFLTYFQNEAQLEKSRLLSDRFSAERPKGSFSTLEIQRTEQGDSAMYLCASRLATEAKNIQYFGAGTRLSVL.

The chain is built from TRBV7-8 and TRBJ2-5; perhaps TRBD1 as D (6 bases). V was trimmed by 1 base and J by 7 bases, leaving 10 bases between them. CDR3 length: 13 amino acids. Germline CDR1 SGHVS, CDR2 FQNEAQ. CDR3 protein: CASSLGQAGTQYF. CDR3 sequence (DNA): TGTGCCAGCAGCTTAGGACAGGCGGGGACCCAGTACTTC. The full variable domain, in which reference TRBV7-8 and TRBJ2-5 provide the parts outside the CDR3, is GAGVSQSPRYKVAKRGQDVALRCDPISGHVSLFWYQQALGQGPEFLTYFQNEAQLDKSGLPSDRFFAERPEGSVSTLKIQRTQQEDSAVYLCASSLGQAGTQYFGPGTRLLVL.

This clonotype was picked up many times. The chain uses TRBV15 and TRBJ2-2; 8 nucleotides align to TRBD2. The CDR3 consists of 16 residues. Losses at the gene ends were 1 base for V and 1 base for J; bases not matched to a gene: 2. Looked up from germline, CDR1 is LNHNV and CDR2 is YYDKDF (reference sequence). CDR3 in DNA: TGTGCCACCAGCAGAGGAGCGGGAGAGAACACCGGGGAGCTGTTTTTT. This sequence encodes CATSRGAGENTGELFF.

The rearrangement joins TRBV12-3 or TRBV12-4 to TRBJ2-1; 9 positions agree with TRBD2. This CDR3 has 14 amino acids. The J segment lost 4 bases and the V segment lost 5 bases, leaving 3 bases of the junction unmatched. The CDR3 reads CASSHLAGYNEQFF. In DNA, the CDR3 is TGTGCCAGCAGTCACCTAGCGGGATACAATGAGCAGTTCTTC.

This clonotype has more than one count but fewer than ten. The CDR3 nucleotides are TGTGCCAGCAGCTTAGCGGTCCCCCTAGGCTTGGGTGAGCAGTTCTTC. Residues: CASSLAVPLGLGEQFF. The V gene is TRBV7-2, the J gene TRBJ2-1, with D uncertain. Germline lookup yields CDR1 SGHTA and CDR2 FQGNSA. There are 16 residues in the CDR3. V was pared by 0 bases and J by 9 bases, with 18 bases between.

This clonotype has only a few counts. This rearrangement joins TRBV27 to TRBJ2-1; D is undetermined. V was trimmed by 2 bases and J by 4 bases, leaving 15 bases between them. The CDR3 is made up of 16 amino acids. In germline, CDR1 is MNHEY, CDR2 SMNVEV (reference sequence). CDR3 loop: CASSLQTGLGYNEQFF. The CDR3, as DNA: TGTGCCAGCAGTTTACAGACCGGCCTGGGGTACAATGAGCAGTTCTTC.